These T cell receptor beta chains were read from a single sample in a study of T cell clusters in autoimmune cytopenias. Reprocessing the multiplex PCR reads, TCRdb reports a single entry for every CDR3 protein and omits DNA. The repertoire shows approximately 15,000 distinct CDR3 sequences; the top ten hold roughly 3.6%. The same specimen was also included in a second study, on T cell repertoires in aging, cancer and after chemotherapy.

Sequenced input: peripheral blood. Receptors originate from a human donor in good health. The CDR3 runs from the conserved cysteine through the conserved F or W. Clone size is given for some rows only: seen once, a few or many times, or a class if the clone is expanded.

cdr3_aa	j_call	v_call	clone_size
CASSMNIDHYGYTF	TRBJ1-2	TRBV19	.
CASSYGGLDSPLHF	TRBJ1-6	TRBV6-5	.
CAWSVGGMMTEAFF	TRBJ1-1	TRBV30	.
CATSPGQGSQPQHF	TRBJ1-5	TRBV15	.
CASSQQTASETQYF	TRBJ2-5	TRBV19	.
CASSIVAQKQFF	TRBJ2-1	TRBV19	.
CASSIGTGSSGNTIYF	TRBJ1-3	TRBV18	.
CASRLAGSSYNEQFF	TRBJ2-1	TRBV12-3/TRBV12-4	.
CASTPGTSDPYF	TRBJ2-4	TRBV6-2/TRBV6-3	.
CASSMTYRAWNTEAFF	TRBJ1-1	TRBV19	.
CASSPGPNYGYTF	TRBJ1-2	TRBV27	.
CSSSSTANYGYTF	TRBJ1-2	TRBV27	.
CASSFRGTDTQYF	TRBJ2-3	TRBV27	.
CASSLGQGFYNEQFF	TRBJ2-1	TRBV5-6	.
CASSLGEGLAVETDTQYF	TRBJ2-3	TRBV12-3/TRBV12-4	.
CASSLGSGRGDYEQYF	TRBJ2-7	TRBV27	.
CASSYGLGTGELFF	TRBJ2-2	TRBV27	medium-sized
CASRGRWDRNRAGYTF	TRBJ1-2	TRBV28	.
CASSYRLGADTQYF	TRBJ2-3	TRBV5-4	.
CASSSTPAGSYNEQFF	TRBJ2-1	TRBV6-5	.
CASKGRIYEQYF	TRBJ2-7	TRBV19	.
CASLRDRVTYEQYF	TRBJ2-7	TRBV6-2/TRBV6-3	.
CAWSVMGREQYF	TRBJ2-7	TRBV30	.
CATSDPGQGLNEQFF	TRBJ2-1	TRBV24-1	.
CAWSGGGSGYTF	TRBJ1-2	TRBV30	.
CASRQLQGGTYEQYF	TRBJ2-7	TRBV6-2/TRBV6-3	.
CSVDLRDVGYTF	TRBJ1-2	TRBV29-1	.
CASGSSGNTIYF	TRBJ1-3	TRBV6-6	.
CASSYRDAYTQYF	TRBJ2-3	TRBV6-2/TRBV6-3	.
CASRDGTREQFF	TRBJ2-1	TRBV6-6	.
CASAAGGGKLFF	TRBJ1-4	TRBV6-2/TRBV6-3	.
CASSTRRGRSYNEQFF	TRBJ2-1	TRBV6-5	.
CASSPKPLGEQYF	TRBJ2-7	TRBV12-3/TRBV12-4	.